This is a list of T cell receptor beta chains from one sample in a study of T cell responses to AZD1222 COVID-19 vaccine. Clones were sequenced by immunoSEQ multiplex PCR, and TCRdb holds only the in-frame ones, with some missing. The profile shows more than 85,000 clones, approximately 91% of them singletons. The specimen was peripheral blood, collected on day 0 of AZD1222 vaccination. Receptors were obtained from an adult in good health. Both conserved end residues are part of each CDR3. D genes are given only for firm matches. Not every row has a clone size; where given, it reads once, few, many or a size class.

>-|TRBV28|once|12|TRBJ2-7
TGTGCCAGCACAGTCAGAACCTACGAGCAGTACTTC
CASTVRTYEQYF
>-|TRBV9|-|17|TRBJ1-1
TGTGCCAGCAGCCATGGGCAGGGGTTGAGTCGGAACACTGAAGCTTTCTTT
CASSHGQGLSRNTEAFF
>-|TRBV7-3|-|15|TRBJ2-3
TGTGCCAGCAGCTTCGGTACTAGCTATGCAGCTACGCAGTATTTT
CASSFGTSYAATQYF
>TRBD1|TRBV5-1|-|16|TRBJ1-5
TGCGCCAGCAGCTGGGGGACAGGCCCACTCAATCAGCCCCAGCATTTT
CASSWGTGPLNQPQHF
>TRBD2|TRBV5-1|once|16|TRBJ2-5
TGCGCCAGCAGCTTTGGAGCGGGGGGGCACCAAGAGACCCAGTACTTC
CASSFGAGGHQETQYF
>TRBD1|TRBV30|-|13|TRBJ1-2
TGTGCCTGGAGTGAAGGGGGCGGCTATGGCTACACCTTC
CAWSEGGGYGYTF
>TRBD1|TRBV18|-|16|TRBJ2-7
TGTGCCAGCTCACCTAATGGACAGGGGATCTCCTACGAGCAGTACTTC
CASSPNGQGISYEQYF
>-|TRBV3-1/TRBV3-2|-|16|TRBJ1-1
TGTGCCAGCAGCCCGTACCGACTGGGGATGAACACTGAAGCTTTCTTT
CASSPYRLGMNTEAFF
>-|TRBV6-2/TRBV6-3|-|17|TRBJ1-1
TGTGCCAGCAGTTTCACCCGATTGGACAGTTTGAACACTGAAGCTTTCTTT
CASSFTRLDSLNTEAFF
>-|TRBV5-6|once|13|TRBJ1-4
TGTGCCAGCAGCTTGCCTCGTAATGAAAAACTGTTTTTT
CASSLPRNEKLFF
>-|TRBV18|-|15|TRBJ1-2
TGTGCCAGCTCGGGGAGAATAGACGTCGTTCTTGGCTACACCTTC
CASSGRIDVVLGYTF